The next 21 T cell receptor beta chains were all read from a single sample in a study of T cells in Graves' hyperthyroidism and ophthalmopathy (dated by TCRdb to between 2019 and 2020). The library was built by means of multiplex PCR. The sequencer listed for this sample is Illumina HiSeq 2000. The TCR beta CDR3 regions were amplified from RNA transcripts. The TCR CDR3 was subjected to a first round of RT-PCR using the HTBI primer set and the Qiagen OneStep RT-PCR kit. TCRdb took the public reads, trimmed them with fastp at Q25, ran MiXCR for clone calling and kept in-frame beta chains. Each entry merges the rows of one CDR3 protein and shows their most common DNA and genes. This sample holds approximately 400,000 distinct CDR3 sequences; roughly 14% were observed only once. Jointly, the top ten make up 25% to 35% of the sample. The sequenced sample consisted of blood. Every receptor here comes from a woman aged 18-30 years with Graves' hyperthyroidism that later progressed to Graves' ophthalmopathy.

This clonotype was seen repeatedly, ten times or more. The CDR3 DNA follows: TGCGCCAGCAGCTACGTACACCTCAGGACTGGGCCGGCGCAGTATTTT. Its translation: CASSYVHLRTGPAQYF. The rearrangement links TRBV5-1 to TRBJ2-3; TRBD2 might be the D (5 bases). V gave up 3 bases and J gave up 10 bases, with 24 bases separating them. The V gene's germline CDR1 is SGHRS and CDR2 YFSETQ. The length of the CDR3 is 16 residues.

This clonotype was found many times. The V and J genes are TRBV27 and TRBJ2-1; 10 nucleotides agree with TRBD2. Trimming removed 5 bases from V and 6 bases from J; junction bases left unmatched: 7. Per the germline V gene, CDR1 is MNHEY and CDR2 is SMNVEV (reference sequence). The CDR3 runs to 15 residues. This CDR3 is CASSPGTSVGNEQFF. The CDR3 DNA reads as TGTGCCAGCAGTCCCGGGACTAGCGTTGGCAATGAGCAGTTCTTC.

This clonotype was seen a few times. The V and J genes are TRBV28 and TRBJ1-4; perhaps TRBD1 as D (6 bases). The CDR3 runs 14 residues. Germline lookup yields CDR1 MDHEN and CDR2 SYDVKM. Trimming cost V 4 bases and J 7 bases, with 13 bases left between them. CDR3 amino acids: CASSSGVFGEKLFF. The DNA of the CDR3 is TGTGCCAGCAGTTCAGGGGTTTTTGGTGAAAAACTGTTTTTT.

Turning to this clonotype: It may be a read error: a sequence one base away is much more abundant. V gene TRBV20-1 combines with J gene TRBJ1-5; 7 bases map to TRBD1. Looked up from germline, CDR1 is DFQATT and CDR2 is SNEGSKA (reference sequence). The CDR3 loop spans 13 amino acids. The CDR3 loop reads CSATGTANQPRHF. DNA for the CDR3: TGCAGTGCTACCGGGACAGCTAATCAGCCCCGGCATTTT.

This clonotype has ten or more counts. V usage is TRBV6-1 and J usage is TRBJ1-5; D ambiguous. V was pared by 5 bases and J by 3 bases, with 14 bases between. There are 15 residues in the CDR3. Germline CDR1 and CDR2: MNHNS and SASEGT. CDR3 nucleotides: TGTGCCAGCAGTCCCCTTGGAGAGGTCAATCAGCCCCAGCATTTT. Translated, it gives CASSPLGEVNQPQHF.

A few counts support this clonotype. The chain carries TRBV20-1 and TRBJ2-1, with 11 bases identical to TRBD2. Germline-derived CDR1 and CDR2 are DFQATT and SNEGSKA (reference sequence). The CDR3 runs to 15 residues. With V trimmed by 1 base and J by 6 bases, 5 bases remained unmatched. DNA for the CDR3: TGCAGTGCTAGAGTAGCGGGAGGGCTGAGCAATGAGCAGTTCTTC. Its translation: CSARVAGGLSNEQFF.

This clonotype showed up many times. V gene TRBV2 combines with J gene TRBJ2-1, with 8 bases matching TRBD2. Germline CDR1 SNHLY, CDR2 FYNNEI. The trim removed 7 bases at V and 4 bases at J, leaving 6 bases unmatched. This CDR3 region has 14 residues. The CDR3 nucleotides are TGTGCCAGCAACACACAGCGGGAGTACAATGAGCAGTTCTTC. It encodes CASNTQREYNEQFF.

The sample holds a few counts of this clonotype. Just one base apart from a much larger clone, this may be a read error. V and J are TRBV3-1 and TRBJ1-2; 10 bases fit TRBD1. The junction had 10 bases not matched to a gene; V was cut back by 8 bases and J by 4 bases. The CDR3 consists of 15 residues. CDR1 is LGHDT and CDR2 is YNNKEL in the germline V gene (reference sequence). CDR3 amino acids: CASGLQGTGAYGYTF. DNA of the CDR3: TGTGCCAGCGGCTTACAAGGGACAGGGGCCTATGGCTACACCTTC.

J is TRBJ1-2 and V is TRBV28; possible D gene TRBD1, 6 bases. Trimming took 4 bases from V and 4 from J, leaving 16 bases between them. The germline V gene has CDR1 MDHEN and CDR2 SYDVKM. The CDR3 loop spans 15 amino acids. The CDR3 coding sequence is TGTGCCAGCAGTTCGATGGCAGGGGCCGTCTATGGCTACACCTTC. Amino acids: CASSSMAGAVYGYTF.

The chain recombines TRBV6-5 with TRBJ2-2; 7 bases line up with TRBD2. The CDR3 length is 18 residues. Germline V gene sequence: CDR1 MNHEY, CDR2 SVGAGI. V dropped 10 bases and J dropped 4; count of bases not matched to a gene: 21. The CDR3, as DNA: TGTGCCATCGGTTCCTCCCCTTTCCCGCGGGAGTTCACCGGGGAGCTGTTTTTT. Translated, it gives CAIGSSPFPREFTGELFF.

This clonotype was found many times. The V and J genes are TRBV7-8 and TRBJ2-3; TRBD2 matches 7 bases. V shed 1 base and J 2 bases; nucleotides not matched to a gene: 9. Germline V gene sequence: CDR1 SGHVS, CDR2 FQNEAQ. This CDR3 region has 17 residues. The CDR3 sequence: CASSLGLSRETTDTQYF. In nucleotides, the CDR3 is TGTGCCAGCAGCTTAGGTCTCTCGCGGGAGACCACAGATACGCAGTATTTT.

This chain joins TRBV5-1 and TRBJ1-2; D is unclear. The germline V and J ends were trimmed by 1 base and 3 bases, with 10 bases remaining between them. There are 14 residues in the CDR3. Germline-derived CDR1 and CDR2 are SGHRS and YFSETQ. The CDR3 DNA reads as TGCGCCAGCAGCTTGAACCCTCCCGACTATGGCTACACCTTC. Its protein is CASSLNPPDYGYTF.

This clonotype was seen at least ten times. This chain connects TRBV2 to TRBJ2-2; 10 nucleotides agree with TRBD1. V was pared by 1 base and J by 6 bases, with 17 bases of the junction left unmatched. Germline V gene data show CDR1 as SNHLY and CDR2 as FYNNEI. This CDR3 comprises 20 residues. This CDR3 is CASSEGGTGAPLVGAGELFF. CDR3 nucleotides: TGTGCCAGCAGTGAAGGAGGGACAGGGGCCCCCTTGGTGGGTGCCGGGGAGCTGTTTTTT.

To note about this clonotype: A much more abundant neighbour one base away suggests this may be a read error. The missing conserved phenylalanine or tryptophan at the end of this CDR3 makes a read error likely. J is TRBJ2-2 and V is TRBV6-5; D call uncertain. This CDR3 has 16 residues. V was clipped by 2 bases and J by 3 bases, with 13 bases between them. Germline-derived CDR1 and CDR2 are MNHEY and SVGAGI. The CDR3 nucleotides read TGTGCCAGCAGTTACGGACCTCCCGACGACACCGGGGAGCTGTTTCTT. The encoded protein is CASSYGPPDDTGELFL.

This clonotype has only one observation. J is TRBJ2-3 and V is TRBV5-6; 12 positions match TRBD2. Per the germline V gene, CDR1 is SGHDT and CDR2 is YYEEEE. J was trimmed by 3 bases and V by 5 bases; bases with no gene match: 7. This CDR3 contains 16 residues. The CDR3 DNA follows: TGTGCCAGCAGGAGACTAGCGGGAGAGGTAACAGATACGCAGTATTTT. It specifies CASRRLAGEVTDTQYF. Drawing the rest from reference TRBV5-6 and TRBJ2-3, the complete variable domain is DAGVTQSPTHLIKTRGQQVTLRCSPKSGHDTVSWYQQALGQGPQFIFQYYEEEERQRGNFPDRFSGHQFPNYSSELNVNALLLGDSALYLCASRRLAGEVTDTQYFGPGTRLTVL.

This clonotype was seen at least ten times. The rearrangement joins TRBV20-1 to TRBJ2-7, with a tentative D call TRBD2 (6 bases). Trimming took off 5 bases at V and 4 bases at J, with 18 bases between the two ends. CDR3 length: 14 amino acids. CDR1 is DFQATT, CDR2 SNEGSKA, per germline (reference sequence). CDR3 coding DNA: TGCAGTGCTTACTACGGGCGGGGATCATACGAGCAGTACTTC. Translated: CSAYYGRGSYEQYF.

This clonotype was observed many times. V gene TRBV11-2 combines with J gene TRBJ2-5; the D gene is possibly TRBD1 (6 bases). Trimming shortened V by 8 bases and J by 5 bases, and 15 bases separated the two germline ends. This CDR3 has 13 residues. The germline gives CDR1 SGHAT, CDR2 FQNNGV. The CDR3 protein is CASGQQRGETQYF. The CDR3 DNA follows: TGTGCCAGCGGACAGCAAAGAGGGGAGACCCAGTACTTC.

This clonotype was picked up many times. The V gene is TRBV5-1, the J gene TRBJ2-7; 16 bases match TRBD2. Looked up from germline, CDR1 is SGHRS and CDR2 is YFSETQ. The CDR3 runs 18 residues. Trimming at V came to 5 bases and at J to 3 bases, leaving 11 bases not matched to a gene. This CDR3 is CASSHPGTSGRGLYEQYF. DNA of the CDR3: TGCGCCAGCAGTCATCCCGGGACTAGCGGGAGGGGACTCTACGAGCAGTACTTC.

This clonotype was seen many times. The chain has TRBV20-1 and TRBJ2-7, with D maybe TRBD2 (5 bases). V was pared by 0 bases and J by 0 bases, with 27 bases between. CDR1 is DFQATT and CDR2 is SNEGSKA in the germline V gene (reference sequence). The length of the CDR3 is 20 residues. This CDR3 is CSARDLTRLAEGRSSYEQYF. The CDR3 DNA reads TGCAGTGCTAGAGATCTCACACGGCTAGCCGAAGGGCGCTCCTCCTACGAGCAGTACTTC.

This sequence joins TRBV5-4 and TRBJ2-1; no firm D call. CDR1 and CDR2 from the germline V gene are SGHNT and YYREEE (reference sequence). V was clipped by 3 bases and J by 15 bases, with 22 bases between them. The CDR3 is 14 residues long. The CDR3 loop reads CASSSAASPNEAFF. CDR3 sequence (DNA): TGTGCCAGCAGCTCTGCTGCGAGCCCCAACGAGGCGTTCTTC.

The rearrangement links TRBV4-1 to TRBJ2-3, with D unclear. CDR1 is MGHRA and CDR2 is YSYEKL in the germline V gene. The CDR3 consists of 14 residues. The V end was cut by 3 bases, the J end by 2 bases, with 9 bases between. The CDR3 nucleotides are TGCGCCAGCAGCCAGATACCCCTCACAGATACGCAGTATTTT. Its translation: CASSQIPLTDTQYF.